This T cell receptor beta chain was profiled in a study of blood T cell repertoires in COVID-19 (dated by TCRdb to 2020 to 2022). As for the study more broadly: The collaborator samples originated in the United States, Italy and Spain and spanned the acute and convalescent phases of COVID-19. The material from the prospective study consisted of cDNA or gDNA derived from T cells, B-cell-depleted T cells, or PBMCs. Deeply sampled blood TCRbeta repertoires from subjects exposed to, actively infected with, or recovered from COVID-19 were included in the dataset. The repertoires were released in a freely available public database intended as a resource for research on the immune response to SARS-CoV-2. Samples came from the ongoing ImmuneRACE study (first 160 participants) plus 1,254 subjects from 6 global collaborators. Nearly every sample came with metadata listing a de-identified subject ID, COVID-19 status, age in years and sex. Where available, HLA class I and class II types were taken from metadata supplied by the sample provider and were not determined by assay-based typing.

Comments on this clone: Its target antigen remains unknown. Per-base quality was not reported, and no clone a single base away is much larger than it.

Participants in the prospective study were enrolled through a virtual design, were aged about 18 to 100 years, and lived in some 24 United States geographic areas. Cohort assignment in the prospective study relied on participant-reported clinical history from a screening survey and a study questionnaire. For ImmuneRACE Cohort 3, a participant was defined as recovered based on two consecutive negative NP/OP PCR tests, clearance by a healthcare professional, or resolution of symptoms. Each participant in the prospective study had whole blood, serum and a nasopharyngeal or oropharyngeal swab collected by mobile phlebotomists. Over an approximately 2-month period, participants in the prospective study had the option of providing additional blood draws and questionnaires. Before DNA extraction, prospective study blood samples were shipped either frozen or at room temperature. What the study reported, not specific to this receptor: How much clinical and demographic metadata was included differed by source and by participant, and the metadata was provided uncurated.

TCRbeta CDR3 regions were amplified from genomic DNA by means of the immunoSEQ Assay, a bias-controlled multiplex PCR. The original pipeline was this. The number of nucleated cells in each sample was estimated by amplification of reference gene primers within the assay. To quantify the absolute abundance of each unique TCRbeta CDR3 rearrangement, sequence reads were collapsed and filtered. For each sample, productive Simpson clonality was calculated as the square root of Simpson's diversity index across productive rearrangements. TCRdb stores this immuneACCESS table with in-frame sequences only. Part of the clones is absent; in the studies checked, under half of the shortfall reflects unresolved V genes, and no reason is known for the rest. That table gives V, J and clone size, and the DNA gave D and trimming. This sample lists over 200,000 clones; about nine tenths were detected once. The ten biggest clones cover 15% to 19% of the sample.

The germline V gene provides CDR1 SGHTA and CDR2 FQGNSA. V drops 3 bases and J drops 10 bases, leaving 15 bases in between. The CDR3 holds 13 amino acids from the cysteine to the phenylalanine. Only the CDR3 region is kept as DNA, spanning 39 bases read in frame from base 1. Sequenced sample: PBMCs or T cells enriched from blood (not recorded which). The TCR originated in a man aged 18 to 29 who had recovered from COVID-19. The sequence links TRBV7-2 to TRBJ1-1; TRBD1 is a possible D gene, resting on 5 matching bases. The nucleotide sequence reads TGTGCCAGCAGCTTTAACCGCAGGGAAAGAGCTTTCTTT. This sequence encodes CASSFNRRERAFF.